The 6 T cell receptor beta chains in this list originate from one sample, sequenced in a study of beta chain features in type 1 diabetes. Since all of the isolated RNA was reverse transcribed, expressed TCRB transcripts were what got sequenced. Sequenced by immunoSEQ multiplex PCR; TCRdb stores in-frame clones only, minus some. In the table there are 390,000 or so clones, over 11% of which are singletons. Specimen: naive CD4+ T cells from blood. The source is a young man in good health.

The rearrangement links TRBV18 to TRBJ1-6, with TRBD1 matching over 11 bases. The ends lost 1 base at V and 9 bases at J; junction bases unmatched: 2. CDR1 and CDR2 from the germline V gene are KGHSH and LQKENI. CDR3 size: 15 residues. CDR3 coding DNA: TGTGCCAGCTCACCACAGGACAGGGGGCTTTCACCCCTCCACTTT. This gives the protein CASSPQDRGLSPLHF.

This clone has only a few counts. Other DNA sequences in the same sample also yield this CDR3. This chain links TRBV7-9 with TRBJ1-1; no firm D call. This CDR3 has 14 amino acids. Trimming stripped 0 bases from V and 4 bases from J, with 9 bases between. Germline V CDR1 and CDR2: SEHNR, FQNEAQ (reference sequence). The CDR3 sequence: CASSLARVGTEAFF. The CDR3 DNA reads TGTGCCAGCAGCTTAGCGCGAGTTGGCACTGAAGCTTTCTTT.

In its sample, this clone was seen a few times. The chain links TRBV7-9 to TRBJ2-3; tentatively, D is TRBD2 (7 bases). Per the germline V gene, CDR1 is SEHNR and CDR2 is FQNEAQ (reference sequence). V dropped 3 bases and J dropped 4 bases, with 14 bases sitting between them. This CDR3 is 15 amino acids long. The CDR3, as DNA: TGTGCCAGCAGCTTGATGGGGGGGCCCCCAGATACGCAGTATTTT. Its protein product is CASSLMGGPPDTQYF.

This clone was recorded a few times. J is TRBJ1-5 and V is TRBV7-9; no definite D call. The V gene's germline CDR1 is SEHNR and CDR2 FQNEAQ (reference sequence). V lost 1 base, J lost 6 bases, and 4 bases lay in between. CDR3 length: 12 amino acids. In DNA, the CDR3 is TGTGCCAGCAGCTTAGATCTTCAGCCCCAGCATTTT. It yields the protein CASSLDLQPQHF.

The table lists this clone with a count of one. The V gene is TRBV6-1, the J gene TRBJ1-5; D unclear. Germline V lookup: CDR1 MNHNS, CDR2 SASEGT. The CDR3 length is 13 residues. Trimming took off 4 bases at V and 4 bases at J, with 8 bases between the two ends. The CDR3 DNA follows: TGTGCCAGCAGTGGCGGATCAAATCAGCCCCAGCATTTT. It codes for CASSGGSNQPQHF.

This rearrangement joins TRBV14 to TRBJ1-6; D is perhaps TRBD1 (5 bases). The CDR3 extends over 16 amino acids. V was shortened by 1 base and J by 7 bases, with 14 bases between the two germline ends. The germline V gene has CDR1 SGHDN and CDR2 FVKESK. The CDR3 loop reads CASSQVQGRINSPLHF. CDR3 bases: TGTGCCAGCAGCCAAGTTCAGGGAAGGATCAATTCACCCCTCCACTTT. The variable domain in full, completed from reference TRBV14 and TRBJ1-6, reads EAGVTQFPSHSVIEKGQTVTLRCDPISGHDNLYWYRRVMGKEIKFLLHFVKESKQDESGMPNNRFLAERTGGTYSTLKVQPAELEDSGVYFCASSQVQGRINSPLHFGNGTRLTVT.